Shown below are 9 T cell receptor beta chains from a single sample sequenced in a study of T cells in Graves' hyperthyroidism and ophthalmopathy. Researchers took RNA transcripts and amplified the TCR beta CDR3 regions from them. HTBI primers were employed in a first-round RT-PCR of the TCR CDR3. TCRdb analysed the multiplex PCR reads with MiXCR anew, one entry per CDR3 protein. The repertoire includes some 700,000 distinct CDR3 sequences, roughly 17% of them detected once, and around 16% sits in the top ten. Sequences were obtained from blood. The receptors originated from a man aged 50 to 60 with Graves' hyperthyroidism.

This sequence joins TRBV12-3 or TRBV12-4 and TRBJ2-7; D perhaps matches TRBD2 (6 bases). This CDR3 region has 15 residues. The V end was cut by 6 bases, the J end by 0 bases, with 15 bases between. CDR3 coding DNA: TGTGCCAGCAGCCGGGGACCCGGGAGCTCCTACGAGCAGTACTTC. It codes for CASSRGPGSSYEQYF.

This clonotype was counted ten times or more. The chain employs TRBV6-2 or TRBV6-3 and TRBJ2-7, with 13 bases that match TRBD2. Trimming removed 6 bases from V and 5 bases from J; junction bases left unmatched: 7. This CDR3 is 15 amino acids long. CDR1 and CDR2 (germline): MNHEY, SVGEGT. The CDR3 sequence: CASRPGLAGENEQYF. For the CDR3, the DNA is TGTGCCAGCAGACCCGGACTAGCGGGAGAGAACGAGCAGTACTTC.

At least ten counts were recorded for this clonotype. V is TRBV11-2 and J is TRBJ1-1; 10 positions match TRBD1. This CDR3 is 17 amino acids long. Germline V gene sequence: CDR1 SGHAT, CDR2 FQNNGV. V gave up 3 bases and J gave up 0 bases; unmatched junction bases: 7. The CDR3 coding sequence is TGTGCCAGCAGCTTGGGACAGGGGAACTTCATGAACACTGAAGCTTTCTTT. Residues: CASSLGQGNFMNTEAFF.

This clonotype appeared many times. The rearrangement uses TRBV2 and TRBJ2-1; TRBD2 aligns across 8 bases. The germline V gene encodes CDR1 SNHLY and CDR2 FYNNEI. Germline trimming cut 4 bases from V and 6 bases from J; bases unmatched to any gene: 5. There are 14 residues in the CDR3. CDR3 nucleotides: TGTGCCAGCAGTGCAGCGGGAGCTGCCAATGAGCAGTTCTTC. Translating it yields CASSAAGAANEQFF. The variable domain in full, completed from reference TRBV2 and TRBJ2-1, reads EPEVTQTPSHQVTQMGQEVILRCVPISNHLYFYWYRQILGQKVEFLVSFYNNEISEKSEIFDDQFSVERPDGSNFTLKIRSTKLEDSAMYFCASSAAGAANEQFFGPGTRLTVL.

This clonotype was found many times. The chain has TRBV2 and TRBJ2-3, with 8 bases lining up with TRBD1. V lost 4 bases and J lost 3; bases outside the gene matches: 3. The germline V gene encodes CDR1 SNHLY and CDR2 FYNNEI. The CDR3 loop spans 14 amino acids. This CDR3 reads CASSGQGPTDTQYF. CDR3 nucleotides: TGTGCCAGCAGTGGACAGGGGCCGACAGATACGCAGTATTTT. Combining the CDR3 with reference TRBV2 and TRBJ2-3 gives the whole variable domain EPEVTQTPSHQVTQMGQEVILRCVPISNHLYFYWYRQILGQKVEFLVSFYNNEISEKSEIFDDQFSVERPDGSNFTLKIRSTKLEDSAMYFCASSGQGPTDTQYFGPGTRLTVL.

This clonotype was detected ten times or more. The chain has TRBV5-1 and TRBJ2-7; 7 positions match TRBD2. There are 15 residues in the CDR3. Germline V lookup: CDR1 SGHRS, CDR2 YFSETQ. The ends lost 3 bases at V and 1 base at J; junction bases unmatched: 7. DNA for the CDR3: TGCGCCAGCAGCTACGGGGAGGGTCCTTCCTACGAGCAGTACTTC. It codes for CASSYGEGPSYEQYF.

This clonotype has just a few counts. CDR3 protein: CASEDRGPYNEQFF. CDR3 nucleotides: TGTGCCAGTGAGGACAGGGGGCCCTACAATGAGCAGTTCTTC. V usage is TRBV19 and J usage is TRBJ2-1; 11 nucleotides agree with TRBD1. The CDR3 loop spans 14 amino acids. J was trimmed by 2 bases and V by 8 bases; bases with no gene match: 2. Germline V gene sequence: CDR1 LNHDA, CDR2 SQIVND (reference sequence).

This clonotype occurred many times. CDR3 loop: CASFSGSPPGELFF. The DNA of the CDR3 is TGTGCCAGTTTTAGCGGGAGCCCACCCGGGGAGCTGTTTTTT. The chain uses TRBV11-2 and TRBJ2-2, with TRBD2 identical over 9 bases. The CDR3 totals 14 residues. Germline CDR1 SGHAT, CDR2 FQNNGV. V dropped 9 bases and J dropped 6; count of bases not matched to a gene: 8.

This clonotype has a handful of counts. The chain's CDR3 is CASSSGTPGDEQFF. In nucleotides, the CDR3 is TGTGCCAGCAGCTCCGGGACTCCCGGGGATGAGCAGTTCTTC. The chain combines TRBV7-3 with TRBJ2-1; TRBD2 is a possible D gene (6 bases). Trimming shortened V by 4 bases and J by 8 bases, and 15 bases separated the two germline ends. This CDR3 is built from 14 residues. Germline CDR1 SGHTA, CDR2 FQGTGA.